A selection of T cell receptor beta chains follows, all from one sample in a study of long-term antiretroviral therapy in people with HIV. Sequencing was performed with immunoSEQ multiplex PCR; in TCRdb, only in-frame clones are kept and a portion is missing. The sample carries roughly 16,000 clones, roughly 94% recorded once. This sample comprised unsorted PBMCs, obtained just under 6.5 years after starting antiretroviral therapy. The source of these receptors is a woman in her fifties or sixties with HIV. Each CDR3 is given with its conserved first and last residue. D genes are given only for firm matches. Clone size, where shown, is once, few, many, or a class for clones that have expanded.

clone size: .; D gene: .; V gene: TRBV6-1; J gene: TRBJ1-4; CDR3 protein: CASSEISEGEKLFF; CDR3 DNA: TGTGCCAGCAGTGAAATCAGTGAGGGCGAAAAACTGTTTTTT
clone size: .; D gene: .; V gene: TRBV5-4; J gene: TRBJ2-1; CDR3 protein: CASSLASSYNEQFF; CDR3 DNA: TGTGCCAGCAGCTTAGCCAGCTCCTACAATGAGCAGTTCTTC
clone size: .; D gene: .; V gene: TRBV6-4; J gene: TRBJ2-1; CDR3 protein: CASSDGVLGDEQFF; CDR3 DNA: TGTGCCAGCAGTGACGGTGTTTTGGGCGATGAGCAGTTCTTC
clone size: .; D gene: .; V gene: TRBV7-9; J gene: TRBJ2-7; CDR3 protein: CASSPDGTRAYEQYF; CDR3 DNA: TGTGCCAGCAGCCCCGACGGGACTCGCGCCTACGAGCAGTACTTC
clone size: .; D gene: .; V gene: TRBV19; J gene: TRBJ2-3; CDR3 protein: CASQLGRGTGVPDTQYF; CDR3 DNA: TGTGCCAGTCAATTAGGTCGGGGGACGGGAGTTCCAGATACGCAGTATTTT
clone size: once; D gene: TRBD1; V gene: TRBV27; J gene: TRBJ1-1; CDR3 protein: CASSPGQGGYTEAFF; CDR3 DNA: TGTGCCAGCAGTCCAGGACAGGGTGGGTACACTGAAGCTTTCTTT
clone size: .; D gene: .; V gene: TRBV5-1; J gene: TRBJ1-1; CDR3 protein: CASSLDPNTEAFF; CDR3 DNA: TGCGCCAGCAGCTTGGACCCGAACACTGAAGCTTTCTTT
clone size: .; D gene: .; V gene: TRBV27; J gene: TRBJ2-1; CDR3 protein: CASIRTMGVTEQFF; CDR3 DNA: TGTGCCAGCATTAGAACAATGGGAGTCACTGAGCAGTTCTTC
clone size: few; D gene: .; V gene: TRBV9; J gene: TRBJ1-1; CDR3 protein: CASGQHMNTEAFF; CDR3 DNA: TGTGCCAGCGGACAGCACATGAACACTGAAGCTTTCTTT
clone size: .; D gene: TRBD2; V gene: TRBV5-3; J gene: TRBJ2-3; CDR3 protein: CARSLGLPSTDTQYF; CDR3 DNA: TGTGCCAGAAGCCTGGGACTACCAAGCACAGATACGCAGTATTTT
clone size: .; D gene: TRBD1; V gene: TRBV2; J gene: TRBJ2-3; CDR3 protein: CASSELGQGGDTQYF; CDR3 DNA: TGTGCCAGCAGTGAATTGGGACAGGGTGGAGATACGCAGTATTTT
clone size: .; D gene: .; V gene: TRBV18; J gene: TRBJ1-1; CDR3 protein: CASSPQGNTEAFF; CDR3 DNA: TGTGCCAGCTCACCACAGGGGAACACTGAAGCTTTCTTT
clone size: .; D gene: .; V gene: TRBV28; J gene: TRBJ2-7; CDR3 protein: CASSRPGVYEQYF; CDR3 DNA: TGTGCCAGCAGCCGGCCTGGAGTCTACGAGCAGTACTTC
clone size: .; D gene: .; V gene: TRBV28; J gene: TRBJ2-7; CDR3 protein: CASRRQGLSYEQYF; CDR3 DNA: TGTGCCAGCAGGAGGCAGGGCTTATCATACGAGCAGTACTTC
clone size: .; D gene: TRBD2; V gene: TRBV11-1; J gene: TRBJ2-1; CDR3 protein: CASSLWTLAGGYNEQFF; CDR3 DNA: TGTGCCAGCAGCTTATGGACCCTAGCGGGAGGGTACAATGAGCAGTTCTTC
clone size: .; D gene: .; V gene: TRBV5-1; J gene: TRBJ2-1; CDR3 protein: CASSLAVPGHNEQFF; CDR3 DNA: TGCGCCAGCAGCTTGGCTGTCCCAGGACACAATGAGCAGTTCTTC
clone size: .; D gene: .; V gene: TRBV10-3; J gene: TRBJ1-1; CDR3 protein: CAISEFGLAEAFF; CDR3 DNA: TGTGCCATCAGTGAGTTTGGGCTGGCTGAAGCTTTCTTT
clone size: .; D gene: .; V gene: TRBV18; J gene: TRBJ1-1; CDR3 protein: CASSQENTEAFF; CDR3 DNA: TGTGCCAGCTCACAGGAGAACACTGAAGCTTTCTTT
clone size: .; D gene: TRBD2; V gene: TRBV5-4; J gene: TRBJ2-2; CDR3 protein: CASRWTSGWESQGELFF; CDR3 DNA: TGTGCCAGCAGATGGACTAGCGGGTGGGAAAGTCAGGGGGAGCTGTTTTTT
clone size: .; D gene: .; V gene: TRBV5-1; J gene: TRBJ2-2; CDR3 protein: CASSWSGNTGELFF; CDR3 DNA: TGCGCCAGCAGCTGGAGCGGAAACACCGGGGAGCTGTTTTTT
clone size: .; D gene: .; V gene: TRBV6-1; J gene: TRBJ1-5; CDR3 protein: CASSDGPGIGQPQHF; CDR3 DNA: TGTGCCAGCAGTGATGGTCCAGGAATCGGTCAGCCCCAGCATTTT
clone size: .; D gene: .; V gene: TRBV7-9; J gene: TRBJ2-6; CDR3 protein: CASSFTENNASGANVLTF; CDR3 DNA: TGTGCCAGCAGCTTCACAGAGAACAACGCCTCTGGGGCCAACGTCCTGACTTTC
clone size: .; D gene: TRBD2; V gene: TRBV2; J gene: TRBJ2-1; CDR3 protein: CASSWTSGRDEQFF; CDR3 DNA: TGTGCCAGCAGTTGGACTAGCGGGAGAGATGAGCAGTTCTTC
clone size: .; D gene: TRBD2; V gene: TRBV4-2; J gene: TRBJ2-5; CDR3 protein: CASSPGLAGGQETQYF; CDR3 DNA: TGTGCCAGCAGCCCTGGACTAGCGGGAGGGCAAGAGACCCAGTACTTC
clone size: .; D gene: .; V gene: TRBV7-8; J gene: TRBJ2-7; CDR3 protein: CASSLAGRTEQYF; CDR3 DNA: TGTGCCAGCAGCCTTGCAGGGAGAACGGAGCAGTACTTC
clone size: .; D gene: TRBD1; V gene: TRBV28; J gene: TRBJ1-5; CDR3 protein: CASTPGQGFNQPQHF; CDR3 DNA: TGTGCCAGCACCCCGGGACAGGGGTTCAATCAGCCCCAGCATTTT
clone size: .; D gene: .; V gene: TRBV6-1; J gene: TRBJ2-1; CDR3 protein: CASSDRTRDESFYNEQFF; CDR3 DNA: TGTGCCAGCAGTGACAGGACAAGGGATGAATCCTTCTACAATGAGCAGTTCTTC
clone size: .; D gene: .; V gene: TRBV6-5; J gene: TRBJ1-5; CDR3 protein: CASSVWGSNQPQHF; CDR3 DNA: TGTGCCAGCAGTGTCTGGGGAAGCAATCAGCCCCAGCATTTT
clone size: .; D gene: .; V gene: TRBV29-1; J gene: TRBJ2-7; CDR3 protein: CSAWDISYEQYF; CDR3 DNA: TGCAGCGCCTGGGACATCTCCTACGAGCAGTACTTC
clone size: .; D gene: .; V gene: TRBV10-3; J gene: TRBJ1-1; CDR3 protein: CAITLTQRTEAFF; CDR3 DNA: TGTGCCATCACCCTAACCCAGAGGACTGAAGCTTTCTTT
clone size: once; D gene: .; V gene: TRBV19; J gene: TRBJ2-6; CDR3 protein: CASSIDAGSGANVLTF; CDR3 DNA: TGTGCCAGTAGTATAGATGCTGGGAGTGGGGCCAACGTCCTGACTTTC
clone size: .; D gene: .; V gene: TRBV28; J gene: TRBJ2-2; CDR3 protein: CASSLAGNGELFF; CDR3 DNA: TGTGCCAGCAGTTTAGCTGGAAACGGGGAGCTGTTTTTT
clone size: .; D gene: TRBD2; V gene: TRBV19; J gene: TRBJ2-2; CDR3 protein: CASSISGRPSGELFF; CDR3 DNA: TGTGCCAGTAGTATTAGCGGGAGGCCGTCCGGGGAGCTGTTTTTT
clone size: .; D gene: .; V gene: TRBV14; J gene: TRBJ2-7; CDR3 protein: CASSQASPWTANLEQYF; CDR3 DNA: TGTGCCAGCAGCCAAGCAAGCCCCTGGACAGCTAACCTCGAGCAGTACTTC
clone size: .; D gene: .; V gene: TRBV4-2; J gene: TRBJ2-1; CDR3 protein: CASSQDSGGSSTNEQFF; CDR3 DNA: TGTGCCAGCAGCCAAGATTCCGGAGGGAGTAGCACGAATGAGCAGTTCTTC
clone size: .; D gene: TRBD2; V gene: TRBV5-1; J gene: TRBJ2-4; CDR3 protein: CASSPGTSGYIQYF; CDR3 DNA: TGCGCCAGCAGCCCTGGGACTAGCGGGTACATTCAGTACTTC
clone size: .; D gene: .; V gene: TRBV6-4; J gene: TRBJ2-5; CDR3 protein: CASGGGPQETQYF; CDR3 DNA: TGTGCCAGTGGGGGCGGGCCACAAGAGACCCAGTACTTC
clone size: .; D gene: .; V gene: TRBV7-9; J gene: TRBJ1-1; CDR3 protein: CASSTTQNTEAFF; CDR3 DNA: TGTGCCAGCAGCACAACACAGAACACTGAAGCTTTCTTT
clone size: .; D gene: .; V gene: TRBV14; J gene: TRBJ2-3; CDR3 protein: CASSQGPSSTDTQYF; CDR3 DNA: TGTGCCAGCAGCCAAGGGCCCTCTAGCACAGATACGCAGTATTTT
clone size: .; D gene: .; V gene: TRBV27; J gene: TRBJ2-1; CDR3 protein: CASSLLGHNEQFF; CDR3 DNA: TGTGCCAGCAGTTTACTAGGACACAATGAGCAGTTCTTC
clone size: once; D gene: TRBD2; V gene: TRBV7-6; J gene: TRBJ2-7; CDR3 protein: CASSSGTSRFTYEQYF; CDR3 DNA: TGTGCCAGCAGCTCCGGGACTAGCCGATTCACCTACGAGCAGTACTTC
clone size: .; D gene: .; V gene: TRBV5-6; J gene: TRBJ2-6; CDR3 protein: CASSLGVTGANVLTF; CDR3 DNA: TGTGCCAGCAGCTTAGGGGTAACTGGGGCCAACGTCCTGACTTTC
clone size: .; D gene: .; V gene: TRBV6-5; J gene: TRBJ1-1; CDR3 protein: CASSYLEDTEAFF; CDR3 DNA: TGTGCCAGCAGTTACCTTGAGGACACTGAAGCTTTCTTT
clone size: once; D gene: .; V gene: TRBV20-1; J gene: TRBJ2-1; CDR3 protein: CSARGPGLQFF; CDR3 DNA: TGCAGTGCTAGAGGACCGGGACTCCAGTTCTTC
clone size: .; D gene: .; V gene: TRBV11-1; J gene: TRBJ2-1; CDR3 protein: CASSFRLDNEQFF; CDR3 DNA: TGTGCCAGCAGTTTCCGACTAGACAATGAGCAGTTCTTC
clone size: .; D gene: .; V gene: TRBV6-5; J gene: TRBJ2-7; CDR3 protein: CASSSERSYEQYF; CDR3 DNA: TGTGCCAGCAGTTCCGAAAGGTCCTACGAGCAGTACTTC
clone size: .; D gene: .; V gene: TRBV7-2; J gene: TRBJ2-7; CDR3 protein: CASSQTTGSEQYF; CDR3 DNA: TGTGCCAGCAGCCAGACTACGGGGTCCGAGCAGTACTTC
clone size: .; D gene: TRBD2; V gene: TRBV7-9; J gene: TRBJ2-1; CDR3 protein: CASSLGFGGTSGSVNEQFF; CDR3 DNA: TGTGCCAGCAGCTTAGGTTTCGGTGGGACTAGCGGGAGCGTCAATGAGCAGTTCTTC
clone size: .; D gene: .; V gene: TRBV9; J gene: TRBJ1-3; CDR3 protein: CASMGGGTGNTIYF; CDR3 DNA: TGTGCCAGCATGGGGGGCGGAACTGGAAACACCATATATTTT
clone size: .; D gene: .; V gene: TRBV19; J gene: TRBJ1-5; CDR3 protein: CASSPGLSQPQHF; CDR3 DNA: TGTGCCAGCAGTCCGGGGCTAAGTCAGCCCCAGCATTTT
clone size: .; D gene: TRBD1; V gene: TRBV5-1; J gene: TRBJ2-7; CDR3 protein: CASSVGQGPYEQYF; CDR3 DNA: TGCGCCAGCAGCGTAGGACAGGGGCCCTACGAGCAGTACTTC
clone size: .; D gene: TRBD2; V gene: TRBV28; J gene: TRBJ2-7; CDR3 protein: CASSFVGGSYEQYF; CDR3 DNA: TGTGCCAGCAGTTTTGTGGGAGGGTCCTACGAGCAGTACTTC
clone size: .; D gene: .; V gene: TRBV6-1; J gene: TRBJ1-1; CDR3 protein: CASSDQGSTEAFF; CDR3 DNA: TGTGCCAGCAGTGATCAGGGTTCCACTGAAGCTTTCTTT
clone size: .; D gene: TRBD1; V gene: TRBV11-1; J gene: TRBJ2-2; CDR3 protein: CASSLQGAGTGELFF; CDR3 DNA: TGTGCCAGCAGCTTACAGGGGGCGGGCACCGGGGAGCTGTTTTTT
clone size: .; D gene: TRBD1; V gene: TRBV27; J gene: TRBJ2-1; CDR3 protein: CASSLVGGSGYNEQFF; CDR3 DNA: TGTGCCAGCAGTTTGGTAGGGGGCAGTGGCTACAATGAGCAGTTCTTC
clone size: .; D gene: .; V gene: TRBV7-2; J gene: TRBJ2-3; CDR3 protein: CASSFTTADTQYF; CDR3 DNA: TGTGCCAGCAGCTTCACGACAGCAGATACGCAGTATTTT
clone size: .; D gene: .; V gene: TRBV25-1; J gene: TRBJ1-4; CDR3 protein: CASSQYQQATNEKLFF; CDR3 DNA: TGTGCCAGCAGTCAATACCAACAAGCAACTAATGAAAAACTGTTTTTT
clone size: .; D gene: .; V gene: TRBV18; J gene: TRBJ2-2; CDR3 protein: CASSPPSGVAGELFF; CDR3 DNA: TGTGCCAGCTCACCACCGTCGGGGGTGGCCGGGGAGCTGTTTTTT
clone size: .; D gene: .; V gene: TRBV19; J gene: TRBJ1-2; CDR3 protein: CASIDNGTPSNYGYTF; CDR3 DNA: TGTGCCAGTATAGATAATGGGACACCATCTAACTATGGCTACACCTTC
clone size: .; D gene: .; V gene: TRBV28; J gene: TRBJ2-2; CDR3 protein: CASSLRQSGELFF; CDR3 DNA: TGTGCCAGCAGTTTACGACAGTCAGGGGAGCTGTTTTTT